The text below deals with one T cell receptor beta chain. This sample stems from a study of shared clonotypes between healthy human individuals. Naive CD8 cells comprised CD45RO-negative, CCR7-positively selected cells, excluding terminally differentiated effector memory CD45RA+ cells. Here immunoSEQ multiplex PCR was the method, and the copy in TCRdb shows in-frame clones only, minus some. Counted here are around 640,000 clones, 95% to 96% occurring once; the ten biggest clones make up roughly 0.12%. V was trimmed by 0 bases and J by 8 bases, leaving 5 bases between them. Germline assignment: CDR1 SGHNT and CDR2 YYREEE (reference sequence). The CDR3 covers 11 residues.

The sample was naive CD8+ T cells sorted from blood. The TCR originated in a woman in her 30s in good health. This rearrangement joins TRBV5-4 to TRBJ1-1; D not certain. The CDR3 DNA reads TGTGCCAGCAGCTTGGGAGGGGAAGCTTTCTTT. This gives the protein CASSLGGEAFF.